Each of the 11 T cell receptor beta chains below was sequenced from the same sample in a study of T cells after somatic rescue of genetic block. Clones were sequenced by immunoSEQ multiplex PCR, and TCRdb holds only the in-frame ones, with some missing. The data show 85,000 to 90,000 clones, more than 80% seen once. The specimen was peripheral blood mononuclear cells (PBMCs). These receptors were taken from a woman aged 18-29 years.

The chain employs TRBV6-4 and TRBJ2-3, with TRBD2 matching 7 bases. Germline CDR1 MRHNA, CDR2 SNTAGT. V was pared by 6 bases and J by 4 bases, with 16 bases of the junction left unmatched. The CDR3 totals 17 residues. The CDR3 coding sequence is TGTGCCAGCAGCCAGGACTCCGCGGGAGAGGTGGCAGATACGCAGTATTTT. It translates to CASSQDSAGEVADTQYF.

The CDR3 bases are TGTGCCAGCAGCCATCAAAACGAGCAGTACTTC. It is translated as CASSHQNEQYF. The chain has TRBV7-9 and TRBJ2-7; the D is unclear. In germline, CDR1 is SEHNR, CDR2 FQNEAQ (reference sequence). The CDR3 loop spans 11 amino acids. V gave up 5 bases and J gave up 5 bases, with 7 bases separating them.

The J gene is TRBJ2-2, the V gene TRBV19; 9 bases agree with TRBD2. From germline, CDR1 is LNHDA and CDR2 SQIVND (reference sequence). CDR3 size: 18 residues. J was trimmed by 0 bases and V by 4 bases; bases with no gene match: 9. The CDR3 sequence is CASSTETSGAANTGELFF. The CDR3 nucleotides read TGTGCCAGTAGTACTGAGACTAGCGGAGCGGCGAACACCGGGGAGCTGTTTTTT.

The chain recombines TRBV27 with TRBJ2-1; TRBD2 might be the D (5 bases). CDR1 is MNHEY and CDR2 is SMNVEV in the germline V gene (reference sequence). Trimming pared 3 bases from V and 0 bases from J, leaving 9 bases between. This CDR3 has 15 amino acids. CDR3 DNA: TGTGCCAGCAGTTTTCGTCGGGACTCCTACAATGAGCAGTTCTTC. Protein product: CASSFRRDSYNEQFF.

This chain uses TRBV19 with TRBJ2-1; TRBD2 agrees at 7 bases. With V trimmed by 2 bases and J by 3 bases, 1 base remained unmatched. The CDR3 sequence is 14 residues long. Germline CDR1 LNHDA, CDR2 SQIVND (reference sequence). CDR3 sequence reads: CASSIWGGYNEQFF. The CDR3 region has the DNA TGTGCCAGTAGTATATGGGGGGGCTACAATGAGCAGTTCTTC. Full variable domain (missing parts from reference TRBV19 and TRBJ2-1): DGGITQSPKYLFRKEGQNVTLSCEQNLNHDAMYWYRQDPGQGLRLIYYSQIVNDFQKGDIAEGYSVSREKKESFPLTVTSAQKNPTAFYLCASSIWGGYNEQFFGPGTRLTVL.

This chain joins TRBV14 and TRBJ2-5; D gene ambiguous. The CDR3 contains 13 residues. Germline V CDR1 and CDR2: SGHDN, FVKESK. V shed 5 bases and J shed 1 base, with 8 bases lying between them. The CDR3 DNA is TGTGCCAGCAGCAGCGATTTCCAAGAGACCCAGTACTTC. Residues: CASSSDFQETQYF.

The V and J genes are TRBV10-3 and TRBJ1-1; no clear D gene. V was clipped by 0 bases and J by 7 bases, with 3 bases between them. CDR3 length: 11 residues. Germline loops: CDR1 ENHRY, CDR2 SYGVKD. The CDR3 spells CAISESVEAFF. CDR3 sequence (DNA): TGTGCCATCAGTGAGTCGGTTGAAGCTTTCTTT.

The chain is built from TRBV19 and TRBJ1-1; 7 nucleotides align to TRBD1. Germline V gene sequence: CDR1 LNHDA, CDR2 SQIVND (reference sequence). The CDR3 has 15 amino acids. Unmatched junction bases numbered 7, after V lost 6 bases and J lost 0 bases. CDR3 loop: CASSYGTALNTEAFF. The CDR3 DNA reads TGTGCCAGTAGCTATGGGACAGCGCTGAACACTGAAGCTTTCTTT.

The rearrangement uses TRBV5-1 and TRBJ1-2; 8 bases match TRBD1. This CDR3 is built from 16 residues. CDR1 is SGHRS and CDR2 is YFSETQ in the germline V gene. Germline trimming cut 3 bases from V and 4 bases from J; bases unmatched to any gene: 11. CDR3 protein: CASSWEEGQARYGYTF. CDR3 DNA sequence: TGCGCCAGCAGCTGGGAGGAGGGACAGGCGCGCTATGGCTACACCTTC.

J is TRBJ2-1 and V is TRBV2; TRBD1 matches 7 bases. V was clipped by 4 bases and J by 2 bases; unmatched bases: 5. The CDR3 length is 15 residues. Germline CDR1 SNHLY, CDR2 FYNNEI. The CDR3 region is CASSAWTGAYNEQFF. For the CDR3, the DNA is TGTGCCAGCAGTGCCTGGACAGGCGCCTACAATGAGCAGTTCTTC.

The chain carries TRBV10-3 and TRBJ2-7; 7 bases map to TRBD2. This CDR3 is 14 amino acids long. The germline V gene has CDR1 ENHRY and CDR2 SYGVKD. The J segment lost 7 bases and the V segment lost 3 bases, leaving 9 bases of the junction unmatched. The CDR3 reads CAISEAGPLYEQYF. The CDR3 coding sequence is TGTGCCATCAGTGAAGCGGGGCCACTGTATGAGCAGTACTTC.